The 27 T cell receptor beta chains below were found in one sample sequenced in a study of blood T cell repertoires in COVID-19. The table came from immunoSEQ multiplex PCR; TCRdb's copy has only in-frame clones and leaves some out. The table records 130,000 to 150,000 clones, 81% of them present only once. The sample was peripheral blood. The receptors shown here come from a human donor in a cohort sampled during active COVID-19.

CDR3 residues: CASSQRPRVFNEKLFF. In DNA, the CDR3 is TGCGCCAGCAGCCAAAGACCCAGGGTGTTCAATGAAAAACTGTTTTTT. V usage is TRBV4-3 and J usage is TRBJ1-4; D possibly corresponds to TRBD1 (5 bases). Trimming stripped 2 bases from V and 5 bases from J, with 15 bases between. This CDR3 is 16 amino acids long. Germline lookup yields CDR1 LGHNA and CDR2 YSLEER.

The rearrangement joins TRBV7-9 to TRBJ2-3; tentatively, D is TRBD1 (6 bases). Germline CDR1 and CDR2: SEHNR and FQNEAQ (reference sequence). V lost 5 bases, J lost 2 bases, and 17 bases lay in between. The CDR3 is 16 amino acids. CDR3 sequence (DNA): TGTGCCAGCAGCAAGACCTGGACAGCAATCACAGATACGCAGTATTTT. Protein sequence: CASSKTWTAITDTQYF. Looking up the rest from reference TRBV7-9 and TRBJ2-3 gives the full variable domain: DTGVSQNPRHKITKRGQNVTFRCDPISEHNRLYWYRQTLGQGPEFLTYFQNEAQLEKSRLLSDRFSAERPKGSFSTLEIQRTEQGDSAMYLCASSKTWTAITDTQYFGPGTRLTVL.

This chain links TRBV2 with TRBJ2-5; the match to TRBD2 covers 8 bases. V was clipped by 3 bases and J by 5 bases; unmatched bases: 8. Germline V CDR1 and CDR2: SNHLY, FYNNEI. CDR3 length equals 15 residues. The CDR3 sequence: CASSEGLGAGETQYF. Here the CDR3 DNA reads TGTGCCAGCAGTGAGGGACTAGGGGCCGGGGAGACCCAGTACTTC.

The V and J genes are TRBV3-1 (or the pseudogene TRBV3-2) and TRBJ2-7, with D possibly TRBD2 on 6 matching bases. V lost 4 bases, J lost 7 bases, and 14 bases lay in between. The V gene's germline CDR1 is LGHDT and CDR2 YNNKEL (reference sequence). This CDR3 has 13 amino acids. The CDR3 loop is CASSRRGAQEQYF. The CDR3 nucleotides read TGTGCCAGCAGCCGGCGGGGAGCACAAGAGCAGTACTTC.

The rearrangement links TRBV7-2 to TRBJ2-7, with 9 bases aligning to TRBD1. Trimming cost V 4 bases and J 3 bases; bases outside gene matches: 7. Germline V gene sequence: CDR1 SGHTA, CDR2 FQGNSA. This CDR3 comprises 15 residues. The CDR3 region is CASSSTRDRVYEQYF. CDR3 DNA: TGTGCCAGCAGCTCAACCCGGGACAGGGTCTACGAGCAGTACTTC. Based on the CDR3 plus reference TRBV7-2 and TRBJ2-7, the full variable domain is GAGVSQSPSNKVTEKGKDVELRCDPISGHTALYWYRQSLGQGLEFLIYFQGNSAPDKSGLPSDRFSAERTGGSVSTLTIQRTQQEDSAVYLCASSSTRDRVYEQYFGPGTRLTVT.

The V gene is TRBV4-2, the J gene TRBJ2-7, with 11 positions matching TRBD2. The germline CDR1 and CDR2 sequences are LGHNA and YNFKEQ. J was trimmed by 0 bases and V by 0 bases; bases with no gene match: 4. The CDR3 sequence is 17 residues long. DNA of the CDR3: TGTGCCAGCAGCCAAGATTCTAGCGGGGGGTACTCCTACGAGCAGTACTTC. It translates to CASSQDSSGGYSYEQYF.

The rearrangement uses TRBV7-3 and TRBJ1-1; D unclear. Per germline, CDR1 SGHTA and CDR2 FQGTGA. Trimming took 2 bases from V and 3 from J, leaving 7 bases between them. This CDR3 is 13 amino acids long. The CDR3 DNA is TGTGCCAGCAGCTTACAGTTATACACTGAAGCTTTCTTT. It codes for CASSLQLYTEAFF.

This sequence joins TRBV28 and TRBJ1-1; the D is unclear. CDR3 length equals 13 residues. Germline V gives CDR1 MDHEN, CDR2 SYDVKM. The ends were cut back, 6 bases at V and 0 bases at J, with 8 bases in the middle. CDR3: CASSGIMNTEAFF. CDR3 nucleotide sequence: TGTGCCAGCAGCGGGATCATGAACACTGAAGCTTTCTTT.

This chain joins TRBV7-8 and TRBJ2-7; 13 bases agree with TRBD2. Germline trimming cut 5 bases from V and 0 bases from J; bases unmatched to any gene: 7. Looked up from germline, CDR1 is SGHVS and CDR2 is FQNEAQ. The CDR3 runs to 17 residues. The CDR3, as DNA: TGTGCCAGCAGCCGAGGGACTAGCGGGACGAGCTCCTACGAGCAGTACTTC. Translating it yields CASSRGTSGTSSYEQYF.

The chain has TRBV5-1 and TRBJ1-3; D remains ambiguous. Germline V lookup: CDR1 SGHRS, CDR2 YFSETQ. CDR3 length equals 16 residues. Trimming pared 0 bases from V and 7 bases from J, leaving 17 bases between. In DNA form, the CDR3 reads TGCGCCAGCAGCTTGGGTCCGGGTGAGGGAGCGAACACCATATATTTT. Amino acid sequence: CASSLGPGEGANTIYF.

The CDR3 DNA reads as TGCAGCCTCAGGGGCCAAGGTGGCTACACCTTC. Protein: CSLRGQGGYTF. The V and J genes are TRBV29-1 and TRBJ1-2; TRBD1 might be the D (6 bases). The CDR3 extends over 11 amino acids. Germline values: CDR1 SQVTM, CDR2 ANQGSEA. V lost 8 bases and J 7 bases, leaving 14 bases between the germline ends.

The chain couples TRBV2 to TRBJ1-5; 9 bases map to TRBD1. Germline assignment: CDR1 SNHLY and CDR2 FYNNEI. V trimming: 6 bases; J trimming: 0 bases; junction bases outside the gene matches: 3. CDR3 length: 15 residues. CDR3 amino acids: CASRGQGFSNQPQHF. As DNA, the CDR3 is TGTGCCAGCAGGGGACAGGGTTTTAGCAATCAGCCCCAGCATTTT. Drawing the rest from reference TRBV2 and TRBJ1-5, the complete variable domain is EPEVTQTPSHQVTQMGQEVILRCVPISNHLYFYWYRQILGQKVEFLVSFYNNEISEKSEIFDDQFSVERPDGSNFTLKIRSTKLEDSAMYFCASRGQGFSNQPQHFGDGTRLSIL.

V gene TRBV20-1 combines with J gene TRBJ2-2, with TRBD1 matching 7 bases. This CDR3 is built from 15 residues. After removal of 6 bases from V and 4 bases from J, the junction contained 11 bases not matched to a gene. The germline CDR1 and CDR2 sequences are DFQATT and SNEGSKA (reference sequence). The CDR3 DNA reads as TGCAGTGCGAGTGGGGCAGGGGGTTTCACCGGGGAGCTGTTTTTT. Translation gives CSASGAGGFTGELFF.

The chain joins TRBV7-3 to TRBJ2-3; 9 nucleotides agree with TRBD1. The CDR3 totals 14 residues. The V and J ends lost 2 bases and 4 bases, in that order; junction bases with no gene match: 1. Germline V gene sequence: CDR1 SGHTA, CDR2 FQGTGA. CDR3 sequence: CASSLDRGSDTQYF. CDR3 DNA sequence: TGTGCCAGCAGCTTAGACAGGGGGTCAGATACGCAGTATTTT.

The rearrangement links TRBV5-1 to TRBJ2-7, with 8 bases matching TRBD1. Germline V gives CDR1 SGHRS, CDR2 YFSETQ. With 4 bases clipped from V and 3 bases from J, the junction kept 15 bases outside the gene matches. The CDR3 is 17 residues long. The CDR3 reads CASSPDPTGVSSYEQYF. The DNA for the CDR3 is TGCGCCAGCAGCCCGGATCCGACAGGGGTTAGTAGCTACGAGCAGTACTTC.

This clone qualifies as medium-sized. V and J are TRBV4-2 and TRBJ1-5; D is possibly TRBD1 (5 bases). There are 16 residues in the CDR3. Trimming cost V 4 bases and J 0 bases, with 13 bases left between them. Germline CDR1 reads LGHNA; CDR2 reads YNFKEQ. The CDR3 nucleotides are TGTGCCAGCAGCCTAAGCGGGGCAGATAGCAATCAGCCCCAGCATTTT. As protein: CASSLSGADSNQPQHF.

In DNA, the CDR3 is TGTGCCAGCAGCTCAAGAGGACCGGGCCAGGGGGCGCGGAACTATGGCTACACCTTC. This sequence encodes CASSSRGPGQGARNYGYTF. This rearrangement joins TRBV7-2 to TRBJ1-2; 8 bases match TRBD1. The trim removed 4 bases at V and 2 bases at J, leaving 18 bases unmatched. Germline CDR1 is SGHTA and CDR2 is FQGNSA. The CDR3 runs to 19 residues.

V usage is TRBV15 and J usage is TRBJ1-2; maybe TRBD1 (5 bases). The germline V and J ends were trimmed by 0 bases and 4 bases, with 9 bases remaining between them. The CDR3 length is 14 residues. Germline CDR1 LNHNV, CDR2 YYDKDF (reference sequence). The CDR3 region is CATSRDRGGYGYTF. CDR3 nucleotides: TGTGCCACCAGCAGAGATCGGGGGGGCTATGGCTACACCTTC.

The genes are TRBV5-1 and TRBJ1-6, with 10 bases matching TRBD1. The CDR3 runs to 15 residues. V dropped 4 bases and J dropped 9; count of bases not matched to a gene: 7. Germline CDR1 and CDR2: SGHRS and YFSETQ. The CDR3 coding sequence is TGCGCCAGCAGCGGAGAGACAGGGGGCCTTTCACCCCTCCACTTT. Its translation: CASSGETGGLSPLHF.

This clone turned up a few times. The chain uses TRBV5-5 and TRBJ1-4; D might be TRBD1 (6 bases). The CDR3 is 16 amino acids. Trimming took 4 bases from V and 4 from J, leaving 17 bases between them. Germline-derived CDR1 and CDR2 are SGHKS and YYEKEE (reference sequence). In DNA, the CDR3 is TGTGCCAGCAGCATCGCCGCAGGGGCTAGTAATGAAAAACTGTTTTTT. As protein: CASSIAAGASNEKLFF.

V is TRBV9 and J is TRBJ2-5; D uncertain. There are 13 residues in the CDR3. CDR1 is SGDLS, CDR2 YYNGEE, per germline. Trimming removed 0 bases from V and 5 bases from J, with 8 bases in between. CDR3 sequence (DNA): TGTGCCAGCAGCGTAGCTTCCCAGGAGACCCAGTACTTC. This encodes CASSVASQETQYF.

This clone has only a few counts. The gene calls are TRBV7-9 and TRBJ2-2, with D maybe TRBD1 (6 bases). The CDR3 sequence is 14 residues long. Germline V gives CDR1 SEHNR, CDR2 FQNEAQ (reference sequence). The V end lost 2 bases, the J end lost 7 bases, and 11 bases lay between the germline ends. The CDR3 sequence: CASSLYREGGELFF. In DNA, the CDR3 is TGTGCCAGCAGCTTATACAGGGAAGGCGGGGAGCTGTTTTTT.

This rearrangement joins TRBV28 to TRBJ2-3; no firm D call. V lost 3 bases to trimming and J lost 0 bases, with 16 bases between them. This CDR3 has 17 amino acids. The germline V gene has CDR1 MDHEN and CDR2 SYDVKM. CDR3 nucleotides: TGTGCCAGCAGTTTGCCCGGTGGTCGATTTAGCACAGATACGCAGTATTTT. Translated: CASSLPGGRFSTDTQYF.

CDR3 coding DNA: TGTGCCAGCAGTGAATCGCCCATTTCCACCGGTGAGCAGTTCTTC. This sequence encodes CASSESPISTGEQFF. The chain carries TRBV25-1 and TRBJ2-1; D is unclear. This CDR3 is 15 amino acids long. Between the trimmed V and J ends, which lost 1 base and 9 bases, there was a span of 16 bases. Germline V gene sequence: CDR1 MGHDK, CDR2 SYGVNS.

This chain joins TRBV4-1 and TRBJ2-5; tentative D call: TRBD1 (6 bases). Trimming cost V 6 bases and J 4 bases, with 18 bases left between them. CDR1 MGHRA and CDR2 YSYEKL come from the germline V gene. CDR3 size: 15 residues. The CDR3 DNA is TGCGCCAGCAGGGCACCGGGAAAAGGGGGAGAGACCCAGTACTTC. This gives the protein CASRAPGKGGETQYF.

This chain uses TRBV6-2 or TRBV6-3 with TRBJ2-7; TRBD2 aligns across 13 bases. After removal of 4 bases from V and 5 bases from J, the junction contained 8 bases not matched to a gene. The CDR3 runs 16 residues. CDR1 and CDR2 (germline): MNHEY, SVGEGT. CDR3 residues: CASSWMGLAGTNEQYF. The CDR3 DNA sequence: TGTGCCAGCAGTTGGATGGGACTAGCGGGAACCAACGAGCAGTACTTC.

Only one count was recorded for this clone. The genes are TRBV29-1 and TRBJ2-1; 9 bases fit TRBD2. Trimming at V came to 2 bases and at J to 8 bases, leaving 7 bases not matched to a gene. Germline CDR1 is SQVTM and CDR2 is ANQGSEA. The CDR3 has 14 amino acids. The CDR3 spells CSVELAGSLDEQFF. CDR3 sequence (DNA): TGCAGCGTTGAACTAGCGGGAAGTTTGGATGAGCAGTTCTTC.